These 16 T cell receptor beta chains were all obtained from the same sample, sequenced in a study of blood T cells in healthy people across ages (dated by TCRdb to 2014 to 2015). Libraries were constructed by 5' RACE. TCRdb names Illumina HiSeq 2500 as the instrument used. A second PCR of about 6 to 12 cycles was run with a J-beta primer mix and a sample-barcoded 5' primer. Using fastp trimming at Q25 and MiXCR clonotype assembly, TCRdb reanalyzed the public sequencing data and kept in-frame beta chains. Each CDR3 protein gets just one entry, which takes the most common genes and DNA from the rows behind it. For this sample the table gives approximately 730,000 distinct CDR3 sequences, of which 43% were detected only once. The ten top clones hold around 20% of the sample. The specimen sequenced was blood. Receptors originate from a woman aged 60-75 years in good health.

This clonotype occurred many times. The gene calls are TRBV29-1 and TRBJ2-7; D may be TRBD2 (5 bases). The CDR3 covers 14 residues. The V gene lost 7 bases and the J gene lost 5 bases, with 21 bases spanning the gap. CDR1 SQVTM and CDR2 ANQGSEA come from the germline V gene. As DNA, the CDR3 is TGCAGCGCCGTCTGGGCGGGCCTCTATAACGAGCAGTACTTC. The encoded protein is CSAVWAGLYNEQYF.

Details on this clonotype: This sequence may be a read error, since a much larger clone differs from it by one base. The CDR3 region has the DNA TGCAGTGCTAGCCCTGCGGGAGGGCGGGCAGATATGCAGTATTTT. It yields the protein CSASPAGGRADMQYF. The chain is built from TRBV20-1 and TRBJ2-3, with 9 bases identical to TRBD2. CDR3 length: 15 residues. Germline CDR1 DFQATT, CDR2 SNEGSKA (reference sequence).

The chain has TRBV27 and TRBJ2-7, with 9 bases fitting TRBD1. This CDR3 contains 16 residues. The germline gives CDR1 MNHEY, CDR2 SMNVEV (reference sequence). V trimming: 2 bases; J trimming: 1 base; junction bases outside the gene matches: 6. CDR3 loop: CASSLQPGQGSYEQYF. The CDR3, as DNA: TGTGCCAGCAGTTTACAACCGGGACAGGGTTCCTACGAGCAGTACTTC.

This clonotype was detected many times. The chain carries TRBV5-1 and TRBJ1-2; weak D call: TRBD1 (5 bases). The CDR3 is 13 residues long. Germline values: CDR1 SGHRS, CDR2 YFSETQ. The V gene lost 5 bases and the J gene lost 4 bases, with 12 bases spanning the gap. The CDR3: CASSPTGVYGYTF. For the CDR3, the DNA is TGCGCCAGCAGTCCGACGGGGGTCTATGGCTACACCTTC.

This clonotype has a count of ten or more. This rearrangement joins TRBV6-5 to TRBJ2-7; D may be TRBD1 (6 bases). The CDR3 loop spans 15 amino acids. Trimming removed 1 base at V and 3 bases at J, with 13 bases between. Germline CDR1 and CDR2: MNHEY and SVGAGI. CDR3 sequence: CASSYLGHTLYEQYF. For the CDR3, the DNA is TGTGCCAGCAGTTACTTGGGACACACTCTCTACGAGCAGTACTTC.

This clonotype was recorded only once. The chain has TRBV3-1 and TRBJ2-7; 7 bases map to TRBD2. Per the germline V gene, CDR1 is LGHDT and CDR2 is YNNKEL (reference sequence). J lost 1 base, V lost 8 bases, and 14 bases had no gene match. This CDR3 region has 16 residues. CDR3 residues: CASGEARGSGSYEQYF. As DNA, the CDR3 is TGTGCCAGCGGTGAGGCCCGCGGGAGCGGGTCCTACGAGCAGTACTTC.

A few counts support this clonotype. The chain couples TRBV2 to TRBJ2-7; D ambiguous. Trimming removed 1 base from V and 4 bases from J, with 11 bases in between. CDR3 length: 14 residues. The germline gives CDR1 SNHLY, CDR2 FYNNEI. CDR3 loop: CASSEVNTVYEQYF. The CDR3 bases are TGTGCCAGCAGTGAAGTTAATACGGTATACGAGCAGTACTTC.

Remarks on this clonotype: A much more abundant neighbour one base away suggests this may be a read error. The chain has TRBV21-1 and TRBJ2-7; the table's D call of TRBD2 was not tested on the DNA. TRBV21-1 is a pseudogene. The CDR3 totals 16 residues. CDR3 residues: CASSTRTSGLGNEQYF. Written as DNA, the CDR3 is TGTGCCAGCAGCACCCGGACTAGCGGCTTAGGTAATGAGCAGTACTTC.

This chain links TRBV27 with TRBJ1-1, with D possibly TRBD1 on 6 matching bases. Germline V CDR1 and CDR2: MNHEY, SMNVEV (reference sequence). The V and J ends lost 1 base and 6 bases respectively, with 9 bases between them. This CDR3 is built from 13 residues. CDR3 coding DNA: TGTGCCAGCAGTTTATTTACAGGGTCTGAAGCTTTCTTT. This encodes CASSLFTGSEAFF.

The rearrangement uses TRBV27 and TRBJ2-1; D is perhaps TRBD2 (6 bases). V was cut by 11 bases and J by 2 bases, with 16 bases left in between. The CDR3 contains 14 residues. Looked up from germline, CDR1 is MNHEY and CDR2 is SMNVEV (reference sequence). CDR3 loop: CAAGQSGTYNEQFF. Written as DNA, the CDR3 is TGTGCCGCGGGGCAGAGCGGAACCTACAATGAGCAGTTCTTC.

This clonotype came up many times. The chain combines TRBV28 with TRBJ2-7; D may be TRBD1 or TRBD2 (6 bases each). V was shortened by 6 bases and J by 5 bases, with 11 bases between the two germline ends. CDR1 and CDR2 from the germline V gene are MDHEN and SYDVKM. This CDR3 has 12 amino acids. The CDR3 region is CASSRGHNEQYF. The CDR3 DNA reads as TGTGCCAGCAGCCGGGGGCACAACGAGCAGTACTTC.

In this sample, this clonotype turned up many times. The rearrangement uses TRBV29-1 and TRBJ2-3, with D hard to call. Looked up from germline, CDR1 is SQVTM and CDR2 is ANQGSEA. The CDR3 totals 10 residues. V gave up 8 bases and J gave up 4 bases, with 7 bases separating them. CDR3 region: CSFRSDTQYF. For the CDR3, the DNA is TGCAGCTTCCGATCAGATACGCAGTATTTT.

This clonotype was detected only a few times. This sequence may be a read error, since a much larger clone differs from it by one base. CDR3 bases: TGCAGTGCTAGGACCGGGGGCCTAGAGGCCCAGTACTTC. Its translation: CSARTGGLEAQYF. This sequence joins TRBV20-1 and TRBJ2-5; the D gene could be TRBD1 or TRBD2 (6 bases each). Germline loops: CDR1 DFQATT, CDR2 SNEGSKA (reference sequence). The CDR3 length is 13 residues.

The V call is TRBV5-1, the J call TRBJ1-2, with 8 bases lining up with TRBD1. The CDR3 length is 16 residues. Germline CDR1 reads SGHRS; CDR2 reads YFSETQ. With 3 bases clipped from V and 2 bases from J, the junction kept 9 bases outside the gene matches. CDR3 loop: CASSSKTRTGNYGYTF. The CDR3 DNA reads TGCGCCAGCAGCTCCAAAACTCGGACAGGGAACTATGGCTACACCTTC. The full variable domain, completed using reference TRBV5-1 and TRBJ1-2, is KAGVTQTPRYLIKTRGQQVTLSCSPISGHRSVSWYQQTPGQGLQFLFEYFSETQRNKGNFPGRFSGRQFSNSRSEMNVSTLELGDSALYLCASSSKTRTGNYGYTFGSGTRLTVV.

The J gene is TRBJ2-7, the V gene TRBV20-1, with a tentative D call TRBD1 (5 bases). The CDR3 is 14 amino acids. Germline values: CDR1 DFQATT, CDR2 SNEGSKA (reference sequence). Trimming cost V 5 bases and J 3 bases, with 17 bases left between them. CDR3 loop: CSARWTPRVYEQYF. The CDR3 region has the DNA TGCAGTGCTCGCTGGACCCCCAGGGTCTACGAGCAGTACTTC.

This sequence joins TRBV6-6 and TRBJ1-2, with 7 positions matching TRBD1. Germline trimming cut 2 bases from V and 4 bases from J; bases unmatched to any gene: 4. Germline V lookup: CDR1 MNHNY, CDR2 SVGAGI (reference sequence). This CDR3 comprises 14 residues. CDR3 loop: CASSYTGVGYGYTF. The CDR3 coding sequence is TGTGCCAGCAGTTACACAGGGGTAGGCTATGGCTACACCTTC.